The 6 T cell receptor beta chains below come from one sample, sequenced in a study of monozygotic twins with inflammatory bowel disease (dated by TCRdb to about 2019). The library was made by 5' RACE. Data came from an Illumina HiSeq 2500. TCRdb reanalyzed the reads, keeping one entry per CDR3 protein sequence and omitting DNA. This sample's table contains approximately 400,000 distinct CDR3 sequences. 2.4% of the sample belongs to the ten largest clones. Sequenced: blood. These receptors were taken from a human donor with ulcerative colitis or Crohn's disease, or a healthy co-twin of an affected twin (not recorded which).

The J gene is TRBJ2-1, the V gene TRBV6-6. The CDR3 has 12 amino acids. Germline V gene data show CDR1 as MNHNY and CDR2 as SVGAGI (reference sequence). The CDR3 region is CASSYSESEQFF.

V is TRBV7-2 and J is TRBJ1-5. CDR1 is SGHTA, CDR2 FQGNSA, per germline. The CDR3 covers 14 residues. The CDR3 loop reads CASSLGGPGQPQHF.

The chain has TRBV29-1 and TRBJ2-5; as DNA is missing, the TRBD2 call by TCRdb cannot be tested. CDR3 size: 12 residues. From germline, CDR1 is SQVTM and CDR2 ANQGSEA. This CDR3 is CSVGREEGTQYF.

The gene calls are TRBV4-3 and TRBJ1-1. This CDR3 region has 15 residues. Looked up from germline, CDR1 is LGHNA and CDR2 is YSLEER. The CDR3 protein is CASSQERSVNTEAFF.

The chain employs TRBV20-1 and TRBJ1-4. CDR3 length: 15 amino acids. From germline, CDR1 is DFQATT and CDR2 SNEGSKA (reference sequence). Here the CDR3 reads CSARDRRRTGEKLFF.

This chain joins TRBV7-2 and TRBJ2-2; TCRdb picks TRBD1, but there is no DNA to check that call. The CDR3 has 17 amino acids. From germline, CDR1 is SGHTA and CDR2 FQGNSA. The CDR3 is CASSYQTGNPGTGELFF.